The 26 T cell receptor beta chains below were found in one sample sequenced in a study of blood T cell repertoires in COVID-19. The data were produced by immunoSEQ multiplex PCR, yet TCRdb's version contains in-frame clones alone and is incomplete. In the table there are about 100,000 clones, around 86% of which are singletons. The sample was PBMCs or T cells enriched from blood (not recorded which). These receptors were collected from a woman aged 50 to 65 who had recovered from COVID-19.

This clone was recorded only once. The gene calls are TRBV7-9 and TRBJ1-1; no reliable D call. This CDR3 is built from 14 residues. Germline CDR1 is SEHNR and CDR2 is FQNEAQ (reference sequence). Trimming cost V 1 base and J 5 bases, with 11 bases left between them. The CDR3 loop reads CASSLVLGRTEAFF. CDR3 coding DNA: TGTGCCAGCAGCTTAGTATTGGGGAGGACTGAAGCTTTCTTT. Filled out from reference TRBV7-9 and TRBJ1-1, the complete variable domain reads DTGVSQNPRHKITKRGQNVTFRCDPISEHNRLYWYRQTLGQGPEFLTYFQNEAQLEKSRLLSDRFSAERPKGSFSTLEIQRTEQGDSAMYLCASSLVLGRTEAFFGQGTRLTVV.

In this sample, this clone turned up once. This sequence joins TRBV4-1 and TRBJ2-5, with 9 bases lining up with TRBD1. V was clipped by 1 base and J by 1 base; unmatched bases: 7. The V gene's germline CDR1 is MGHRA and CDR2 YSYEKL. This CDR3 spans 17 amino acids. The CDR3 DNA reads as TGCGCCAGCAGCCAAGGAGTTACAGGGGGCGGCCAAGAGACCCAGTACTTC. This encodes CASSQGVTGGGQETQYF.

V is TRBV5-8 and J is TRBJ2-1; a possible D gene is TRBD1 (5 bases). V was trimmed by 0 bases and J by 2 bases, leaving 9 bases between them. The CDR3 loop spans 15 amino acids. Germline CDR1 reads SGHTS; CDR2 reads YDEGEE. The CDR3 reads CASSLGQHTYNEQFF. The CDR3 nucleotides are TGTGCCAGCAGCTTGGGACAGCATACCTACAATGAGCAGTTCTTC.

This chain connects TRBV7-7 to TRBJ2-5; D unclear. Looked up from germline, CDR1 is SSHAT and CDR2 is FNYEAQ (reference sequence). Between the trimmed V and J ends, which lost 0 bases and 2 bases, there was a span of 4 bases. This CDR3 comprises 13 residues. In DNA form, the CDR3 reads TGTGCCAGCAGCTTAGCGGAGCAAGAGACCCAGTACTTC. Protein sequence: CASSLAEQETQYF.

The chain combines TRBV30 with TRBJ2-2; D not certain. The V end was cut by 4 bases, the J end by 5 bases, with 14 bases between. Germline CDR1 GTSNPN, CDR2 SVGIG (reference sequence). The CDR3 runs to 14 residues. The CDR3 protein is CAWNVLPLTGELFF. CDR3 coding DNA: TGTGCCTGGAACGTACTTCCGTTAACCGGGGAGCTGTTTTTT.

The chain combines TRBV19 with TRBJ1-3, with 7 bases aligning to TRBD1. V shed 10 bases and J 1 base; nucleotides not matched to a gene: 7. The CDR3 loop spans 14 amino acids. Germline CDR1 and CDR2: LNHDA and SQIVND (reference sequence). CDR3 bases: TGTGCCACTGTACAGGGGAGATCTGGAAACACCATATATTTT. Protein sequence: CATVQGRSGNTIYF.

This chain connects TRBV10-3 to TRBJ1-2; possible D gene TRBD1, 5 bases. CDR1 and CDR2 from the germline V gene are ENHRY and SYGVKD. V lost 0 bases, J lost 4 bases, and 12 bases lay in between. The CDR3 is 15 amino acids. In nucleotides, the CDR3 is TGTGCCATCAGTGAGTCTAAGACAGAACTCTATGGCTACACCTTC. This sequence encodes CAISESKTELYGYTF.

This sequence joins TRBV29-1 and TRBJ2-5; D unresolved. This CDR3 region has 14 residues. Germline V lookup: CDR1 SQVTM, CDR2 ANQGSEA. Trimming shortened V by 8 bases and J by 1 base, and 17 bases separated the two germline ends. The CDR3, as DNA: TGCAGCATTCGTGCCAACAGCCCCCAAGAGACCCAGTACTTC. This translates into CSIRANSPQETQYF.

This clone has only a few counts. The CDR3, as DNA: TGTGCCAGCAGTAGGAGGGACAGGGGTTTGCCTGGAAACACCATATATTTT. This encodes CASSRRDRGLPGNTIYF. J is TRBJ1-3 and V is TRBV25-1; 10 bases fit TRBD1. CDR3 length equals 17 residues. Germline CDR1 reads MGHDK; CDR2 reads SYGVNS. J was trimmed by 2 bases and V by 5 bases; bases with no gene match: 9. Based on the CDR3 plus reference TRBV25-1 and TRBJ1-3, the full variable domain is EADIYQTPRYLVIGTGKKITLECSQTMGHDKMYWYQQDPGMELHLIHYSYGVNSTEKGDLSSESTVSRIRTEHFPLTLESARPSHTSQYLCASSRRDRGLPGNTIYFGEGSWLTVV.

This chain joins TRBV4-1 and TRBJ2-1, with 7 bases that match TRBD1. There are 16 residues in the CDR3. Germline trimming cut 0 bases from V and 4 bases from J; bases unmatched to any gene: 6. Germline lookup yields CDR1 MGHRA and CDR2 YSYEKL. The CDR3 spells CASSQEEGARYNEQFF. The CDR3, as DNA: TGCGCCAGCAGCCAAGAAGAGGGGGCCCGATACAATGAGCAGTTCTTC.

V usage is TRBV7-9 and J usage is TRBJ1-6; TRBD1 agrees at 8 bases. Per germline, CDR1 SEHNR and CDR2 FQNEAQ (reference sequence). The CDR3 length is 17 residues. Germline trimming cut 6 bases from V and 0 bases from J; bases unmatched to any gene: 7. The CDR3 coding sequence is TGTGCCAGCAGAGGGACAGGTTTGAGCTCCTATAATTCACCCCTCCACTTT. This gives the protein CASRGTGLSSYNSPLHF.

The rearrangement joins TRBV2 to TRBJ1-1; 7 bases fit TRBD1. The ends lost 7 bases at V and 4 bases at J; junction bases unmatched: 9. Germline V gene lookup returns CDR1 SNHLY and CDR2 FYNNEI. The length of the CDR3 is 14 residues. The CDR3 nucleotides read TGTGCCAGCACTCCGACAACAGGGGCCACTGAAGCTTTCTTT. It codes for CASTPTTGATEAFF.

This clone has a handful of counts. The V and J genes are TRBV4-1 and TRBJ1-6; 7 nucleotides align to TRBD1. The junction had 9 bases not matched to a gene; V was cut back by 6 bases and J by 10 bases. Germline V gene sequence: CDR1 MGHRA, CDR2 YSYEKL. The CDR3 extends over 14 amino acids. The CDR3 DNA is TGCGCCAGCAGGCAGACAGGGAAGGGGTCACCCCTCCACTTT. It codes for CASRQTGKGSPLHF.

This chain links TRBV2 with TRBJ1-1; weak D call: TRBD1 (5 bases). The CDR3 has 14 amino acids. Trimming took 8 bases from V and 0 from J, leaving 13 bases between them. Germline V gene data show CDR1 as SNHLY and CDR2 as FYNNEI. The CDR3 loop reads CASVLGEMNTEAFF. In DNA form, the CDR3 reads TGTGCCAGCGTTCTAGGGGAAATGAACACTGAAGCTTTCTTT.

The V and J genes are TRBV27 and TRBJ1-2, with 8 positions matching TRBD1. Germline lookup yields CDR1 MNHEY and CDR2 SMNVEV (reference sequence). V was pared by 3 bases and J by 2 bases, with 5 bases of the junction left unmatched. The CDR3 runs to 15 residues. Here the CDR3 reads CASSLGRDRNYGYTF. DNA of the CDR3: TGTGCCAGCAGTTTGGGTCGGGACAGGAACTATGGCTACACCTTC.

V gene TRBV6-5 combines with J gene TRBJ2-7; 9 bases align to TRBD1. Trimming cost V 2 bases and J 4 bases; bases outside gene matches: 6. CDR1 is MNHEY and CDR2 is SVGAGI in the germline V gene. This CDR3 has 15 amino acids. The CDR3 bases are TGTGCCAGCAGTTACGGGACAGGGCTTACATACGAGCAGTACTTC. It specifies CASSYGTGLTYEQYF.

The chain recombines TRBV5-1 with TRBJ2-7, with TRBD2 matching over 9 bases. V was pared by 1 base and J by 10 bases, with 9 bases of the junction left unmatched. The CDR3 spans 14 residues. The germline V gene encodes CDR1 SGHRS and CDR2 YFSETQ. In DNA, the CDR3 is TGCGCCAGCAGCTTGATGATAGGCGGGAGGGCCCAGTACTTC. Translation gives CASSLMIGGRAQYF.

CDR3 protein: CASSELGQLQETQYF. The DNA of the CDR3 is TGCGCCAGCAGCGAGCTTGGACAGCTCCAAGAGACCCAGTACTTC. This chain joins TRBV5-1 and TRBJ2-5, with D maybe TRBD1 (6 bases). The V end lost 4 bases, the J end lost 1 base, and 14 bases lay between the germline ends. There are 15 residues in the CDR3. CDR1 and CDR2 from the germline V gene are SGHRS and YFSETQ. Using reference TRBV5-1 and TRBJ2-5 for the parts outside the CDR3, the full variable domain is KAGVTQTPRYLIKTRGQQVTLSCSPISGHRSVSWYQQTPGQGLQFLFEYFSETQRNKGNFPGRFSGRQFSNSRSEMNVSTLELGDSALYLCASSELGQLQETQYFGPGTRLLVL.

The chain links TRBV10-3 to TRBJ2-2; 9 positions match TRBD1. Looked up from germline, CDR1 is ENHRY and CDR2 is SYGVKD. The V and J ends lost 10 bases and 1 base, in that order; junction bases with no gene match: 7. The CDR3 runs 15 residues. Here the CDR3 reads CATNRDRENTGELFF. As DNA, the CDR3 is TGTGCCACCAATAGGGACAGGGAGAACACCGGGGAGCTGTTTTTT.

The chain joins TRBV28 to TRBJ2-3; TRBD2 matches 11 bases. The trim removed 6 bases at V and 5 bases at J, leaving 7 bases unmatched. The V gene's germline CDR1 is MDHEN and CDR2 SYDVKM. The CDR3 sequence is 15 residues long. For the CDR3, the DNA is TGTGCCAGCAGCCGGATAGCGGGAGGGAGAGATACGCAGTATTTT. This translates into CASSRIAGGRDTQYF. Supplemented by reference TRBV28 and TRBJ2-3, the full variable domain reads DVKVTQSSRYLVKRTGEKVFLECVQDMDHENMFWYRQDPGLGLRLIYFSYDVKMKEKGDIPEGYSVSREKKERFSLILESASTNQTSMYLCASSRIAGGRDTQYFGPGTRLTVL.

This chain uses TRBV24-1 with TRBJ2-3; D possibly corresponds to TRBD2 (6 bases). The germline V gene has CDR1 KGHDR and CDR2 SFDVKD. V was cut by 9 bases and J by 2 bases, with 14 bases left in between. The CDR3 totals 14 residues. The CDR3 bases are TGTGCCACCGCGCGGGGCACCGACACAGATACGCAGTATTTT. It codes for CATARGTDTDTQYF.

The CDR3: CASSMEGEYPYGYTF. CDR3 bases: TGTGCCAGTAGTATGGAAGGAGAGTACCCCTATGGCTACACCTTC. V is TRBV19 and J is TRBJ1-2; no firm D call. V dropped 3 bases and J dropped 4 bases, with 15 bases sitting between them. CDR1 and CDR2 from the germline V gene are LNHDA and SQIVND (reference sequence). This CDR3 is built from 15 residues.

Comment on this clone: The junction departs from the called germline gene at one end, perhaps through a read error. V is TRBV6-5 and J is TRBJ1-2, with D possibly being TRBD1 (5 bases). The CDR3 has 15 residues. The V gene's germline CDR1 is MNHEY and CDR2 SVGAGI. CDR3 coding DNA: TGTGCCAGCAGTGACTCGAGCCAGGGCATCATCGGCTACACCTTC. This codes for CASSDSSQGIIGYTF.

The chain carries TRBV5-1 and TRBJ2-5; TRBD2 aligns across 8 bases. Germline CDR1 is SGHRS and CDR2 is YFSETQ. V shed 1 base and J 5 bases; nucleotides not matched to a gene: 10. The CDR3 contains 16 residues. The CDR3 protein is CASSLWGAGVGETQYF. Written as DNA, the CDR3 is TGCGCCAGCAGCTTGTGGGGAGCGGGAGTTGGGGAGACCCAGTACTTC. Together with reference TRBV5-1 and TRBJ2-5, the CDR3 gives the full variable domain: KAGVTQTPRYLIKTRGQQVTLSCSPISGHRSVSWYQQTPGQGLQFLFEYFSETQRNKGNFPGRFSGRQFSNSRSEMNVSTLELGDSALYLCASSLWGAGVGETQYFGPGTRLLVL.

V is TRBV28 and J is TRBJ2-2; 7 positions match TRBD2. The CDR3 length is 14 residues. From germline, CDR1 is MDHEN and CDR2 SYDVKM. V shed 3 bases and J 3 bases; nucleotides not matched to a gene: 1. The chain's CDR3 is CASSLAGDTGELFF. CDR3 in DNA: TGTGCCAGCAGTTTGGCGGGAGACACCGGGGAGCTGTTTTTT.

V gene TRBV10-3 combines with J gene TRBJ2-3; D not resolved. Trimming shortened V by 8 bases and J by 5 bases, and 17 bases separated the two germline ends. Germline loops: CDR1 ENHRY, CDR2 SYGVKD. The CDR3 extends over 14 amino acids. The CDR3 DNA is TGTGCCATCCAGACCGGTCGAGGTGGAGATACGCAGTATTTT. Encoded protein: CAIQTGRGGDTQYF.